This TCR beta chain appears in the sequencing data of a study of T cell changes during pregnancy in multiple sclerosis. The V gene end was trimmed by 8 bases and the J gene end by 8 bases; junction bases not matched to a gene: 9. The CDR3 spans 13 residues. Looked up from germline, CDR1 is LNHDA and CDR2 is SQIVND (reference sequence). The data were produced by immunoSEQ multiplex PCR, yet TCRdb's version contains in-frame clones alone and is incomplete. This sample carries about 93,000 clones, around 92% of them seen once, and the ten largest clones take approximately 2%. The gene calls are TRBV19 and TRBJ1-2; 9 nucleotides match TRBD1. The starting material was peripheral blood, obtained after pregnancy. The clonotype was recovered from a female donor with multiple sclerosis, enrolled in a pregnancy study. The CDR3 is CASEANRGQGYTF. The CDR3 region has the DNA TGTGCCAGTGAGGCTAACAGGGGGCAAGGCTACACCTTC.